This TCR beta chain is from a study of blood T cell repertoires in COVID-19. Study-level background: Sites in the United States, Italy and Spain provided acute and convalescent COVID-19 samples. Nucleic acid was either cDNA or gDNA, and it came from T cells, B-cell-depleted T cells, or PBMCs.

Original processing methods: Nucleated cell counts were estimated from reference gene primer amplification. Clones were sequenced by immunoSEQ multiplex PCR, and TCRdb holds only the in-frame ones, with some missing. V, J and clone size derive from that table, while D and trimming were established from the DNA sequence. This table has 200,000 to 250,000 clones, around 90% appearing once. V shed 0 bases, J shed 4 bases, and the junction held 7 bases outside the gene matches. The CDR3 is 15 residues long. CDR1 and CDR2 from the germline V gene are SGHKS and YYEKEE (reference sequence). The sequenced material came from peripheral blood. J is TRBJ2-7 and V is TRBV5-5; 7 nucleotides align to TRBD1. The sequence was obtained from a woman aged 18-29 years who had recovered from COVID-19. Here the CDR3 reads CASSLGPGQQYEQYF. DNA for the CDR3: TGTGCCAGCAGCTTGGGACCGGGACAGCAATACGAGCAGTACTTC. The whole variable domain, filled in from reference TRBV5-5 and TRBJ2-7, reads DAGVTQSPTHLIKTRGQQVTLRCSPISGHKSVSWYQQVLGQGPQFIFQYYEKEERGRGNFPDRFSARQFPNYSSELNVNALLLGDSALYLCASSLGPGQQYEQYFGPGTRLTVT.